This record covers a single T cell receptor (beta chain). Its specificity is unknown. The data were taken from a study of radiation and T cells in renal cell carcinoma. Study overall: Nephrectomy followed 15 Gy stereotactic body radiation by 4 weeks.

Study results and caveats: Baseline intratumoral clonotype presence is unknown without pretreatment biopsies. In blood, top tumor clones expanded by 2 weeks, shrinking by 4.

The sample's time point: baseline pretreatment blood. Regarding treatment: 15 Gy SBRT to primary tumor, nephrectomy 4 weeks later. Germline CDR1 reads ENHRY; CDR2 reads SYGVKD. V was trimmed by 2 bases and J by 3 bases, leaving 4 bases between them. CDR3 length: 12 amino acids. Sequencing used immunoSEQ multiplex PCR; TCRdb keeps in-frame clones, though not all of them. The sample holds 70,000 to 95,000 clones; under 90% are singletons and the top ten take 6% to 7%. The receptor was derived from a man between 60 and 75 years old with renal cell carcinoma. The V and J genes are TRBV10-3 and TRBJ2-5, with D unresolved. The specimen comprised blood, sampled from a patient whose treatment included radiotherapy and nephrectomy. The CDR3 reads CAISEVKETQYF. CDR3 DNA sequence: TGTGCCATCAGTGAGGTTAAAGAGACCCAGTACTTC.